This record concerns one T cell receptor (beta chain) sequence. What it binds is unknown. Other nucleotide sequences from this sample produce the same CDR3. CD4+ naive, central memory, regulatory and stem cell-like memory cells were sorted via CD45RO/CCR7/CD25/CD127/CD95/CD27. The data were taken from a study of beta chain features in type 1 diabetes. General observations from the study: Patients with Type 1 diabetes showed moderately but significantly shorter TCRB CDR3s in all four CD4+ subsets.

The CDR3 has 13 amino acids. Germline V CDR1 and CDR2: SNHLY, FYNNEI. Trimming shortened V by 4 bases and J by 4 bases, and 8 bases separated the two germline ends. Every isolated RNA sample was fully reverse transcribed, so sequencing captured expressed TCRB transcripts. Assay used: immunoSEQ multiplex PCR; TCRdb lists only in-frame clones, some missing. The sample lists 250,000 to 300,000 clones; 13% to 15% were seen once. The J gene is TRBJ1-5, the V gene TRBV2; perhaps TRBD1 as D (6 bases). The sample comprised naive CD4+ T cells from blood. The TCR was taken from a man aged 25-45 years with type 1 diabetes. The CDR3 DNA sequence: TGTGCCAGCAGTGGCACAGGGAATCAGCCCCAGCATTTT. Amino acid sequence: CASSGTGNQPQHF.